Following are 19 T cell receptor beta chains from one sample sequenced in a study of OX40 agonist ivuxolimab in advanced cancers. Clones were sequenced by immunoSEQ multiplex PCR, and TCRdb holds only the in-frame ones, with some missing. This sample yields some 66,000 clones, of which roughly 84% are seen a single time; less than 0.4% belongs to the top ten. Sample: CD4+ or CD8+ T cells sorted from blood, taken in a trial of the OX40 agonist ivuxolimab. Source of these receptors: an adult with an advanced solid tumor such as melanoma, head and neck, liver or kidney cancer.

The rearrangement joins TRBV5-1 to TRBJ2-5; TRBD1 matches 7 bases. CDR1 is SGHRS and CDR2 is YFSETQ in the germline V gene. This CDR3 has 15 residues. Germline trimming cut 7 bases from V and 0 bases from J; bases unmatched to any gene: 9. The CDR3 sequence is CASLKQGTYQETQYF. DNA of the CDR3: TGCGCCAGCTTGAAACAGGGGACGTACCAAGAGACCCAGTACTTC.

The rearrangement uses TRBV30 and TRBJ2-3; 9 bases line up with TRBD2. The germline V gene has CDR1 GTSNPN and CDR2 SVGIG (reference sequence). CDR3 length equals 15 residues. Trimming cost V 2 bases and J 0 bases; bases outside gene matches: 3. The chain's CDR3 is CAWSRLAASTDTQYF. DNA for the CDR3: TGTGCCTGGAGTCGACTAGCGGCGAGCACAGATACGCAGTATTTT. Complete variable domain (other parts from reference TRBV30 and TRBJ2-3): SQTIHQWPATLVQPVGSPLSLECTVEGTSNPNLYWYRQAAGRGLQLLFYSVGIGQISSEVPQNLSASRPQDRQFILSSKKLLLSDSGFYLCAWSRLAASTDTQYFGPGTRLTVL.

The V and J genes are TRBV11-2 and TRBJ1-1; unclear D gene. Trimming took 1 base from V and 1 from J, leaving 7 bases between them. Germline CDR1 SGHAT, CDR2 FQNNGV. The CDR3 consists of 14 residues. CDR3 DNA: TGTGCCAGCAGCTTAGGTCCAGGGAACACTGAAGCTTTCTTT. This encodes CASSLGPGNTEAFF.

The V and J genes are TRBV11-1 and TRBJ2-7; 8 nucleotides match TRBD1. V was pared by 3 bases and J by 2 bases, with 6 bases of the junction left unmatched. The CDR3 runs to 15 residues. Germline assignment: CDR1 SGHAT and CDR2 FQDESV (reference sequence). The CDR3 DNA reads TGTGCCAGCAGCTTCCGGGACAGGACAACCTACGAGCAGTACTTC. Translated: CASSFRDRTTYEQYF. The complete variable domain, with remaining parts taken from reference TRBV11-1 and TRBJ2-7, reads EAEVAQSPRYKITEKSQAVAFWCDPISGHATLYWYRQILGQGPELLVQFQDESVVDDSQLPKDRFSAERLKGVDSTLKIQPAELGDSAMYLCASSFRDRTTYEQYFGPGTRLTVT.

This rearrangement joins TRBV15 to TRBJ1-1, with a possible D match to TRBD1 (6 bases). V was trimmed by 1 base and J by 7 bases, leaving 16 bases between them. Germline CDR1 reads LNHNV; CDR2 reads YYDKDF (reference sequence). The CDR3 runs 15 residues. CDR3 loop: CATSRGAGAIFEAFF. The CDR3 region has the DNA TGTGCCACCAGCAGAGGTGCAGGGGCCATCTTTGAAGCTTTCTTT.

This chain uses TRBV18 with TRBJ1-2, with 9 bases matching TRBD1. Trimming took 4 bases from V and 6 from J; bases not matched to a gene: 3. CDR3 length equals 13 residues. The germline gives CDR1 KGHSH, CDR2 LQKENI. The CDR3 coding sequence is TGTGCCAGCTCACAGGGACAGGGTGATGGCTACACCTTC. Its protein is CASSQGQGDGYTF.

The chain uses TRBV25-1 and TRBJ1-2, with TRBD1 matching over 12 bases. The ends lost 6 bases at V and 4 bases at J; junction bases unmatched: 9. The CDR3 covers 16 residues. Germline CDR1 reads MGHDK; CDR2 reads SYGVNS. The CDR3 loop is CASSRGDRGPSYGYTF. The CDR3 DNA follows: TGTGCCAGCAGCCGAGGGGACAGGGGGCCTAGCTATGGCTACACCTTC.

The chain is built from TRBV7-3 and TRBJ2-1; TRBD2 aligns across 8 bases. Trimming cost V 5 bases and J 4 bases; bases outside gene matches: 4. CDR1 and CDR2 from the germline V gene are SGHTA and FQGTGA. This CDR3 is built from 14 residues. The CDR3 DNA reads TGTGCCAGCAGCCTCTCGGGGGGGTACAATGAGCAGTTCTTC. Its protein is CASSLSGGYNEQFF.

This chain's CDR3 is CAWSPEGQPQHF. The CDR3 DNA sequence: TGTGCCTGGAGTCCAGAGGGGCAGCCCCAGCATTTT. The rearrangement joins TRBV30 to TRBJ1-5, with D perhaps matching TRBD1 (5 bases). Looked up from germline, CDR1 is GTSNPN and CDR2 is SVGIG (reference sequence). The CDR3 totals 12 residues. V shed 2 bases and J shed 7 bases, with 9 bases lying between them.

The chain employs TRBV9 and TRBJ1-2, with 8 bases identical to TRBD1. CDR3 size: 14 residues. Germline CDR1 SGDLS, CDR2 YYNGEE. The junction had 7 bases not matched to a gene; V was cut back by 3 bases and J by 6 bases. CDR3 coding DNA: TGTGCCAGCAGCGCTGGACAGGGTATTGATGGCTACACCTTC. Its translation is CASSAGQGIDGYTF.

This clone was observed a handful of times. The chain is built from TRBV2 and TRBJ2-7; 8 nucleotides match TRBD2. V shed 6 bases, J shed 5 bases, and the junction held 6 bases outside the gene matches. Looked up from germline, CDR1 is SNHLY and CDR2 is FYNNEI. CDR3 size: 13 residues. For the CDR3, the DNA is TGTGCCAGCAGGTTCAGTAGCGGGAACGAGCAGTACTTC. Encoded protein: CASRFSSGNEQYF.

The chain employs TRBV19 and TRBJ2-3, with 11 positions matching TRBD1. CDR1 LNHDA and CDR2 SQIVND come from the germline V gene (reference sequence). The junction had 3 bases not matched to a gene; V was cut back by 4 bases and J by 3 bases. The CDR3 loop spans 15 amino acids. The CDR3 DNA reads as TGTGCCAGTAGTACCGGGACAGGGGGAACAGATACGCAGTATTTT. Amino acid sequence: CASSTGTGGTDTQYF.

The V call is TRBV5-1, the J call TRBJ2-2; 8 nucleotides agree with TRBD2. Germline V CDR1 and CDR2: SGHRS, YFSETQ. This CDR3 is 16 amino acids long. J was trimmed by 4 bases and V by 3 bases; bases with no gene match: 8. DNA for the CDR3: TGCGCCAGCAGCTCGCTTAGCGGGGTGGGCACCGGGGAGCTGTTTTTT. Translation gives CASSSLSGVGTGELFF.

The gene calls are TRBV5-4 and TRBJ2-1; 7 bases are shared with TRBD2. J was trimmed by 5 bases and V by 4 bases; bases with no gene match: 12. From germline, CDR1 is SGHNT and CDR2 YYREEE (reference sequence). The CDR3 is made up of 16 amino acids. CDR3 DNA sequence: TGTGCCAGCAGCGGGATTTACGGGGGGACCGACAATGAGCAGTTCTTC. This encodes CASSGIYGGTDNEQFF.

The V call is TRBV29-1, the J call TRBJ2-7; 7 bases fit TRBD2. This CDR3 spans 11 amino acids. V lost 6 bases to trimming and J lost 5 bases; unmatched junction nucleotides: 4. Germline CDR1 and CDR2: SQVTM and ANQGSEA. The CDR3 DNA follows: TGCAGCGTCGGGGGGTGGAACGAGCAGTACTTC. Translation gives CSVGGWNEQYF.

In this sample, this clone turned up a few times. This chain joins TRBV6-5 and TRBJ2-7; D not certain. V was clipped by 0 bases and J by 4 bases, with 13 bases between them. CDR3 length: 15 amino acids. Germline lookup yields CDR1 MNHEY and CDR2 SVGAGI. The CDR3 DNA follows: TGTGCCAGCAGTTACTCGAACAGTTGGGGTTACGAGCAGTACTTC. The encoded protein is CASSYSNSWGYEQYF.

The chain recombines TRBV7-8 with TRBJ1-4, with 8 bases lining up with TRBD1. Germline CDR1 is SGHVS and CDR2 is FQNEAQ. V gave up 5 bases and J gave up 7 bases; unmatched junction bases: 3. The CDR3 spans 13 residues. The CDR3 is CASSPQGAEKLFF. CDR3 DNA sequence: TGTGCCAGCAGCCCTCAGGGGGCTGAAAAACTGTTTTTT. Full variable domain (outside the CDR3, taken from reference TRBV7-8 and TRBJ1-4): GAGVSQSPRYKVAKRGQDVALRCDPISGHVSLFWYQQALGQGPEFLTYFQNEAQLDKSGLPSDRFFAERPEGSVSTLKIQRTQQEDSAVYLCASSPQGAEKLFFGSGTQLSVL.

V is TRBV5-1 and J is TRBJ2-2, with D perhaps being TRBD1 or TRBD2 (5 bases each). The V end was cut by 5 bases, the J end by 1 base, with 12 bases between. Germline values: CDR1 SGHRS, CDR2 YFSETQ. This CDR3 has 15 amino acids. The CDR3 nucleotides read TGCGCCAGCAGAGGGGACGGAGGGAACACCGGGGAGCTGTTTTTT. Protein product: CASRGDGGNTGELFF.

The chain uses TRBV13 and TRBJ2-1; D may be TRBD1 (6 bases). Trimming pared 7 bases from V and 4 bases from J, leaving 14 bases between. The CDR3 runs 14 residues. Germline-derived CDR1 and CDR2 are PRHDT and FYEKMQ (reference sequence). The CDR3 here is CASNIWDKYNEQFF. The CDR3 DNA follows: TGTGCCAGCAATATATGGGACAAGTACAATGAGCAGTTCTTC.